Each of the 7 T cell receptor beta chains below was sequenced from the same sample in a study of blood T cell repertoires in COVID-19. Clones were sequenced by immunoSEQ multiplex PCR, and TCRdb holds only the in-frame ones, with some missing. This table holds some 85,000 clones, approximately 80% found once. Sequencing was performed on peripheral blood. These receptors were collected from a woman at least 80 years old with acute or convalescent COVID-19.

This clone was seen a handful of times. The chain has TRBV2 and TRBJ2-1, with D possibly matching TRBD2 (5 bases). This CDR3 contains 15 residues. Looked up from germline, CDR1 is SNHLY and CDR2 is FYNNEI. Trimming left V 3 bases short and J 0 bases short, with 9 bases between. Here the CDR3 reads CASSEQRSSYNEQFF. In DNA form, the CDR3 reads TGTGCCAGCAGTGAGCAGCGGAGCTCCTACAATGAGCAGTTCTTC.

The chain employs TRBV4-2 and TRBJ1-4, with D perhaps TRBD1 (6 bases). Per the germline V gene, CDR1 is LGHNA and CDR2 is YNFKEQ. V dropped 2 bases and J dropped 7 bases, with 17 bases sitting between them. The CDR3 contains 16 residues. The CDR3 loop reads CASSQPGGAQGEKLFF. Here the CDR3 DNA reads TGTGCCAGCAGCCAACCTGGGGGGGCCCAGGGTGAAAAACTGTTTTTT.

The genes are TRBV29-1 and TRBJ1-2, with D maybe TRBD1 (5 bases). The germline V gene has CDR1 SQVTM and CDR2 ANQGSEA. The CDR3 has 13 residues. V dropped 2 bases and J dropped 4 bases, with 11 bases sitting between them. In DNA, the CDR3 is TGCAGCGTTGAACATGGGGGAGGCTATGGCTACACCTTC. This sequence encodes CSVEHGGGYGYTF.

V and J are TRBV19 and TRBJ1-3; TRBD1 aligns across 8 bases. Germline CDR1 LNHDA, CDR2 SQIVND (reference sequence). CDR3 length equals 14 residues. V lost 8 bases to trimming and J lost 2 bases; unmatched junction nucleotides: 5. CDR3 DNA sequence: TGTGCCAGTCGGGCGACAGGGGCTGGAAACACCATATATTTT. Translating it yields CASRATGAGNTIYF.

This clone was seen a single time. The CDR3 spells CASSPSGGGGTDTQYF. CDR3 nucleotide sequence: TGTGCCAGCAGCCCTAGCGGGGGGGGCGGCACAGATACGCAGTATTTT. V is TRBV5-4 and J is TRBJ2-3; 12 bases map to TRBD2. Losses at the gene ends were 4 bases for V and 1 base for J; bases not matched to a gene: 4. Germline CDR1 SGHNT, CDR2 YYREEE (reference sequence). The CDR3 runs to 16 residues.

J is TRBJ1-4 and V is TRBV21-1; no DNA check was done on the table's D call, TRBD1. TRBV21-1 is a known pseudogene. This CDR3 has 15 amino acids. The CDR3 region has the DNA TGTGCCAGCAGCAAAGCAAGGGGGCCGAGTGGAAAACTGTTTTTT. Its translation: CASSKARGPSGKLFF.

The chain employs TRBV29-1 and TRBJ2-1; 7 positions match TRBD1. Germline CDR1 and CDR2: SQVTM and ANQGSEA. CDR3 size: 14 residues. Trimming at V came to 3 bases and at J to 0 bases, leaving 2 bases not matched to a gene. The chain's CDR3 is CSVERDSSYNEQFF. The DNA of the CDR3 is TGCAGCGTTGAGAGGGACAGCTCCTACAATGAGCAGTTCTTC.